This TCR beta chain was sequenced for a study of T cells expressing NK-cell markers. On the study more broadly: Repertoires of TCR beta were obtained from T cells sorted as CD3+CD56+NKG2C+, CD3+CD56+NKG2C- and CD3+CD56-NKG2C+. Broader study findings: Dominant NKG2C+ clonotypes accounted for roughly 1.0-8% of CD8+ T cells in about six donors.

TCRdb re-called the 5' RACE reads and gives one entry per CDR3 protein, without DNA. Found here are 300,000 to 450,000 distinct CDR3 sequences; the top ten clones hold roughly 5.5%. A word on this clonotype: What it recognizes is unknown.

Germline V gives CDR1 LNHDA, CDR2 SQIVND (reference sequence). The CDR3 has 15 residues. The chain employs TRBV19 and TRBJ2-5; the TCRdb call, TRBD1, lacks DNA for checking. Material for sequencing was blood T cells: a sorted CD56 or NKG2C T cell subset, CD4+ or CD8+ T cells, or bulk PBMC T cells (not recorded which). The clonotype originates from a man aged 18-75 years in good health. CDR3 amino acids: CASTYREKGQETQYF.